The rows below give T cell receptor beta chains drawn from one sample of a study of T-cell reconstitution after alpha-beta-depleted transplantation in children. TCRdb fed the PCR reads into MiXCR, producing one record per CDR3 protein. The table records about a million distinct CDR3 sequences, about 29% of them present only once. This material consisted of PBMCs, mostly from graft donor cells, taken 360 days after TCRalphabeta/CD19-depleted stem cell transplant. These TCRs come from a boy younger than two who had a stem cell transplant for SCID, so the T cells may come from the graft donor. Both conserved end residues are part of each CDR3. Fields, in order: J gene, clone size, V gene, D gene, CDR3 DNA, CDR3 protein. The D gene is left open where the match is weak. Clone size is not always given. Where it is, it says once, few, many or a class for expanded clones.

>TRBJ2-3|-|TRBV3-1|TRBD2
TGTGCCAGCAGCGGGCGACTAGCGGCTACGCAGTATTTT
CASSGRLAATQYF
>TRBJ2-7|few|TRBV11-1|-
TGTGCCAGCAGCCGACAGTTCTCCTACGAGCAGTACTTC
CASSRQFSYEQYF
>TRBJ2-7|-|TRBV12-3/TRBV12-4|-
TGTGCCAGCAGTAATACGACAGCTACCTACGAGCAGTACTTC
CASSNTTATYEQYF
>TRBJ2-7|-|TRBV20-1|TRBD1
TGCACCATACCGGGACAGGGACACGAGCAGTACTTC
CTIPGQGHEQYF
>TRBJ1-1|many|TRBV9|-
TGTGCCAGCAGCGTAGGTCAGGGCACTGAAGCTTTCTTT
CASSVGQGTEAFF
>TRBJ1-1|-|TRBV5-1|-
TGCGCCAGCAGCGGCCGTGGGGATGGGGGCACTGAAGCTTTCTTT
CASSGRGDGGTEAFF
>TRBJ2-1|many|TRBV11-1|-
TGTGCCAGCAGCTTAAATGTAGAGCAGTTCTTC
CASSLNVEQFF
>TRBJ1-1|-|TRBV29-1|-
TGCAGCGTTTCGTGGGCATCCACTGAAGCTTTCTTT
CSVSWASTEAFF
>TRBJ1-1|-|TRBV7-2|-
TGTGCCAGCAGCTTGAGAGCCACTGAAGCTTTCTTT
CASSLRATEAFF
>TRBJ1-3|-|TRBV12-3/TRBV12-4|-
TGTGCCAGCAGAGTACTCAGCTCTGGAAACACCATATATTTT
CASRVLSSGNTIYF
>TRBJ1-5|-|TRBV20-1|TRBD1
TGCAGTGCTCAGGACAGGGTGAATCAGCCCCAGCATTTT
CSAQDRVNQPQHF
>TRBJ1-4|-|TRBV15|-
TGTGCCACCAGCAGAGGGGGTCGGGCGGATGAAAAACTGTTTTTT
CATSRGGRADEKLFF
>TRBJ2-7|-|TRBV4-1|-
TGCGCCAGCAGCCAAGATGCGGGAAACTCCTACGAGCAGTACTTC
CASSQDAGNSYEQYF
>TRBJ1-1|-|TRBV12-3/TRBV12-4|TRBD1
TGTGCCAGCAGTTTAATTATCGGGACAGGGTTAATGAACACTGAAGCTTTCTTT
CASSLIIGTGLMNTEAFF
>TRBJ2-5|few|TRBV4-1|-
TGCGCCAGCAGCCAACAGATGCACAGGCAAGAGACCCAGTACTTC
CASSQQMHRQETQYF
>TRBJ2-1|-|TRBV7-2|TRBD2
TGTGCCAGCAGCCAAAAGACTAGCGGGGGCCCGAGAAATGAGCAGTTCTTC
CASSQKTSGGPRNEQFF
>TRBJ1-5|-|TRBV5-6|-
TGTGCCAGCAGCTTGGTTATAGGTTTACAGGCGATGGACCCTTATAATCAGCCCCAGCATTTT
CASSLVIGLQAMDPYNQPQHF
>TRBJ1-1|-|TRBV5-5|-
TGTGCCAGCAGCTTGTTTGGGGGCTCGAACACTGAAGCTTTCTTT
CASSLFGGSNTEAFF
>TRBJ2-1|few|TRBV7-9|-
TGTGCCAGCAGCTGGCTCCTCCGGGGAGGACACAATGAGCAGTTCTTC
CASSWLLRGGHNEQFF
>TRBJ2-3|-|TRBV12-3/TRBV12-4|TRBD2
TGTGCCAGCAGCCCCCCTCGGACTAGCGGGGATATAGATACGCAGTATTTT
CASSPPRTSGDIDTQYF
>TRBJ2-5|-|TRBV15|-
TGTGCCACCAGCAGACCAGGAGAGACCCAGTACTTC
CATSRPGETQYF
>TRBJ1-1|-|TRBV10-3|-
TGTGCCATCAGTGAAGTAGCGTTGGGGGCGCAGAACACTGAAGCTTTCTTT
CAISEVALGAQNTEAFF
>TRBJ2-4|-|TRBV11-2|TRBD2
TGTGCCAGCAGCTTCGGGACTAGCGGCGTTCAGTACTTC
CASSFGTSGVQYF
>TRBJ2-1|few|TRBV5-1|-
TGCGCCAGCAGCGTGGACGGACCGAATGAGCAGTTCTTC
CASSVDGPNEQFF
>TRBJ2-5|-|TRBV5-1|-
TGCGCCAGCAGCTTGGGGACAGTGAGCACCCAAGAGACCCAGTACTTC
CASSLGTVSTQETQYF
>TRBJ1-1|few|TRBV2|TRBD1
TGTGCCAGCAGTCGGGACAGGGAGGACACTGAAGCTTTCTTT
CASSRDREDTEAFF
>TRBJ2-2|-|TRBV28|-
TGTGCCAGCAGTTATGTGCAGGTTAACGGGGAGCTGTTTTTT
CASSYVQVNGELFF
>TRBJ2-2|-|TRBV3-1|TRBD1
TGTGCCAGCAGCCAAGCATGGGGAGCGACAGGGACCGGGGAGCTGTTTTTT
CASSQAWGATGTGELFF
>TRBJ2-4|few|TRBV7-9|-
TGTGCCAGCAGCTTAGCCCCCTCGGCCCTAGCCAAAAACATTCAGTACTTC
CASSLAPSALAKNIQYF
>TRBJ2-1|few|TRBV6-5|TRBD2
TGTGCCAGCAGTTCTCCAACTAGCGGGGGGAAATACAATGAGCAGTTCTTC
CASSSPTSGGKYNEQFF
>TRBJ2-1|-|TRBV4-3|-
TGCGCCAGCAGCCAAGTGGGGCCAGGGACCCCAAATGAGCAGTTCTTC
CASSQVGPGTPNEQFF
>TRBJ2-2|-|TRBV19|-
TGTGCCAGTAGTATAGTCACATACCCGAACACCGGGGAGCTGTTTTTT
CASSIVTYPNTGELFF
>TRBJ1-1|-|TRBV29-1|-
TGCAGCGTTGAGGGGGCGGACACTGAAGCTTTCTTT
CSVEGADTEAFF
>TRBJ2-1|-|TRBV5-1|TRBD2
TGCGCCAGCAGCTTGGGGCCGGGGGGCAATGAGCAGTTCTTC
CASSLGPGGNEQFF
>TRBJ1-1|-|TRBV29-1|TRBD1
TGCAGCGGGGGGACAGGGGAAGCGAACACTGAAGCTTTCTTT
CSGGTGEANTEAFF
>TRBJ2-7|-|TRBV19|-
TGTGCCAGTAGTATCAGAGGGGAAGGCTCATGGCAGTACTTC
CASSIRGEGSWQYF
>TRBJ2-5|few|TRBV29-1|-
TGCAGCGTTGGCAGCATCCGAGAGACCCAGTACTTC
CSVGSIRETQYF
>TRBJ2-1|few|TRBV5-6|-
TGTGCCAGCAGCTTGATAAACTACAATGAGCAGTTCTTC
CASSLINYNEQFF
>TRBJ1-2|few|TRBV7-9|-
TGTGCCAGCAGCATTCAGGGTGGCTACACCTTC
CASSIQGGYTF
>TRBJ2-3|-|TRBV11-3|TRBD1
TGTGCCAGCAGCGCCCGGACAGGCTTATTCACAGATACGCAGTATTTT
CASSARTGLFTDTQYF
>TRBJ1-1|once|TRBV7-3|-
TGTGCCAGCAGGCGGGATATGAACACTGAAGCTTTCTTT
CASRRDMNTEAFF
>TRBJ2-3|-|TRBV11-2|TRBD2
TGTGCCAGCAGCTGGGGACTAGCGTACGGCACAGATACGCAGTATTTT
CASSWGLAYGTDTQYF
>TRBJ2-1|-|TRBV3-1|TRBD2
TGTGCCAGCAGCCAAGATTCGGGGGGGCCGAACAATGAGCAGTTCTTC
CASSQDSGGPNNEQFF
>TRBJ2-1|few|TRBV20-1|TRBD2
TGCAGTGCTGGACTAGTTGTAGGACGGGGTGAGCAGTTCTTC
CSAGLVVGRGEQFF
>TRBJ2-1|-|TRBV4-1|-
TGCGCCAGCAGCCAAGGACTCCCCCTCTCCTACAATGAGCAGTTCTTC
CASSQGLPLSYNEQFF
>TRBJ1-4|-|TRBV7-9|-
TGTGCCAGCAGCTTAGCGTTGCGGGGACGTGAAAAACTGTTTTTT
CASSLALRGREKLFF
>TRBJ1-4|-|TRBV12-3/TRBV12-4|-
TGTGCCAGCAGTTTAAAAGGCGGCCAGACTAAACTGTTTTTT
CASSLKGGQTKLFF
>TRBJ2-7|-|TRBV11-2|-
TGTGCCAGCAGCCCGAGGGCTCCCGGATCGTACGAGCAGTACTTC
CASSPRAPGSYEQYF
>TRBJ1-6|few|TRBV6-1|-
TGTGCCAGCAGTGACGGCAGCCCGCGGCCCCTCCACTTT
CASSDGSPRPLHF
>TRBJ2-7|-|TRBV20-1|-
TGCAGTGCTAGCCTGGACTACACTATCTCCTACGAGCAGTACTTC
CSASLDYTISYEQYF
>TRBJ1-1|-|TRBV18|-
TGTGCCAGCTCACCACAGGGCGGGGGCGGCACTGAAGCTTTCTTT
CASSPQGGGGTEAFF